The rows below give T cell receptor beta chains drawn from one sample of a study of blood T cells in healthy people across ages. MiXCR, run by TCRdb on the 5' RACE reads, gives a single entry per CDR3 protein. The table has fewer than 800,000 distinct CDR3 sequences, 49% seen once. Input material: blood. The source of these receptors is a woman in her sixties in good health. The CDR3 runs from the conserved cysteine through the conserved F or W. Each record gives: V gene, D gene, J gene, clone size, CDR3 DNA, CDR3 protein. A D gene is named only where the DNA matches it firmly. Not every row has a clone size; where given, it reads once, few, many or a size class.

TRBV6-2/TRBV6-3	NA	TRBJ2-5	NA	TGTGCCAGCAGACTTACAATCAAGCAGTACTTC	CASRLTIKQYF
TRBV7-2	NA	TRBJ2-2	NA	TGTGCCAGCAGCGATGAGAGACTACGAAGGCGAGCGAACACCGGGGAGCTGTTTTTT	CASSDERLRRRANTGELFF
TRBV7-3	TRBD2	TRBJ2-7	NA	TGTGCCAGCAGCCCCTCTAGCGGGAGGGTCCACGAGCAGTACTTC	CASSPSSGRVHEQYF
TRBV11-2	TRBD1	TRBJ2-5	NA	TGTGCCAGCAGCTTTTCCGGGACAGGGTCTAAAGAGACCCAGTACTTC	CASSFSGTGSKETQYF
TRBV30	NA	TRBJ2-5	NA	TGTGCCTGGAGTAGACCCAACCAAGAGACCCAGTACTTC	CAWSRPNQETQYF
TRBV6-6	NA	TRBJ2-3	few	TGTGCCAGCACGAAGGGTTTCAGGCCAGATACGCAGTATTTT	CASTKGFRPDTQYF
TRBV20-1	TRBD2	TRBJ2-1	NA	TGCAGTGCTTCCCTAGCGGGACCTGAGCAGTTCTTC	CSASLAGPEQFF
TRBV5-1	NA	TRBJ2-7	NA	TGCGCCAGCAGCTTGAACAGCTCCTACGAGCAGTACTTC	CASSLNSSYEQYF
TRBV25-1	TRBD2	TRBJ2-7	NA	TGTGCCAGCAGTGCCGGACTAGCGGGATTAATAGAAACCTACGAGCAGTACTTC	CASSAGLAGLIETYEQYF
TRBV20-1	NA	TRBJ1-4	NA	TGCAGTGCTCCGCAATCAGGGGTTGGTGAAAAACTGTTTTTT	CSAPQSGVGEKLFF
TRBV20-1	NA	TRBJ2-1	NA	TGCAGGCCCTTCTGGACTGGCTACAATGAGCAGTTCTTC	CRPFWTGYNEQFF